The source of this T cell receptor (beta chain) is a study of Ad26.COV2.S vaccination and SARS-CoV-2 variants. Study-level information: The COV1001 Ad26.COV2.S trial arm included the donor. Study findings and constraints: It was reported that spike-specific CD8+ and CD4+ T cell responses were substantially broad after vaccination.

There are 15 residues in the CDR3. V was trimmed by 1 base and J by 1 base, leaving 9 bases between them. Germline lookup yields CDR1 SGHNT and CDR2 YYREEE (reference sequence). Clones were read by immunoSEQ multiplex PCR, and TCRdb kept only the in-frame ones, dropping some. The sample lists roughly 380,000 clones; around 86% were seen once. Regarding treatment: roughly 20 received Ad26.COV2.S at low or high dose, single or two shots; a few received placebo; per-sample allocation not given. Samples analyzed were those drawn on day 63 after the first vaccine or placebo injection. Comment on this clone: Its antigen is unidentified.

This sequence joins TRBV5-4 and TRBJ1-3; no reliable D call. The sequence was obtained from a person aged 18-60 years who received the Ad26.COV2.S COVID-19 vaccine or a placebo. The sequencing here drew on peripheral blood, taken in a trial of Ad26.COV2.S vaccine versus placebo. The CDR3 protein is CASSLYVPSGNTIYF. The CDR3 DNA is TGTGCCAGCAGCTTGTACGTCCCTTCTGGAAACACCATATATTTT.